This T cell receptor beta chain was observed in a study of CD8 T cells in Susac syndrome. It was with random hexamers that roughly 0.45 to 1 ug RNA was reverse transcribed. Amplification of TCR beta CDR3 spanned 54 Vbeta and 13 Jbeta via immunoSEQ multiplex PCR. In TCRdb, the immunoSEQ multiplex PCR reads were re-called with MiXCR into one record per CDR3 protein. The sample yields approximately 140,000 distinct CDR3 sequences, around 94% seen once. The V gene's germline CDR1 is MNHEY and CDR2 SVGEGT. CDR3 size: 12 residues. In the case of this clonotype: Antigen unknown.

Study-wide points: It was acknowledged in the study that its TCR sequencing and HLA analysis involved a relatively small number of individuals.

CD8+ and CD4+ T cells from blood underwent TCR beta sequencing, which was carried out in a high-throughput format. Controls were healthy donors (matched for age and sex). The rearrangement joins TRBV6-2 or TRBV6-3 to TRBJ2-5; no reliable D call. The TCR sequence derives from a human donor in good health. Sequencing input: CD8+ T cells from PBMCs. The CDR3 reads CAYYAKRETQYF. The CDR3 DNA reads TGTGCTTATTACGCCAAGAGAGAGACCCAGTACTTC.